The 6 T cell receptor beta chains reported below all come from one sample, sequenced in a study of cytomegalovirus exposure and HLA in healthy donors. Amplification used 60 Vbeta primers and 13 Jbeta primers. The data were produced by immunoSEQ multiplex PCR, yet TCRdb's version contains in-frame clones alone and is incomplete. The data show around 200,000 clones, approximately 82% seen once. The specimen sequenced was PBMCs. These receptors all come from a woman between 45 and 60 years old in good health and CMV-seropositive.

The chain has TRBV7-6 and TRBJ2-3; D unclear. Trimming took 4 bases from V and 2 from J, leaving 10 bases between them. Germline V gene lookup returns CDR1 SGHVS and CDR2 FNYEAQ. The CDR3 extends over 14 amino acids. Written as DNA, the CDR3 is TGTGCCAGCAGCTACCGACAAGTCACAGATACGCAGTATTTT. This gives the protein CASSYRQVTDTQYF.

V is TRBV5-1 and J is TRBJ2-5, with unresolved D. The CDR3 covers 17 residues. V dropped 4 bases and J dropped 2 bases, with 21 bases sitting between them. The V gene's germline CDR1 is SGHRS and CDR2 YFSETQ. The CDR3 nucleotides are TGCGCCAGCAGCCACCAGCGTCAGACCTCACCTCAAGAGACCCAGTACTTC. Protein product: CASSHQRQTSPQETQYF. The complete variable domain, with remaining parts taken from reference TRBV5-1 and TRBJ2-5, reads KAGVTQTPRYLIKTRGQQVTLSCSPISGHRSVSWYQQTPGQGLQFLFEYFSETQRNKGNFPGRFSGRQFSNSRSEMNVSTLELGDSALYLCASSHQRQTSPQETQYFGPGTRLLVL.

The V gene is TRBV2, the J gene TRBJ2-1, with TRBD2 matching over 10 bases. The V gene end was trimmed by 4 bases and the J gene end by 6 bases; junction bases not matched to a gene: 9. The length of the CDR3 is 16 residues. The V gene's germline CDR1 is SNHLY and CDR2 FYNNEI. The CDR3 DNA reads TGTGCCAGCAGTGGGAGTAGCGGGGGGCATCGCAATGAGCAGTTCTTC. Its translation is CASSGSSGGHRNEQFF.

V gene TRBV2 combines with J gene TRBJ2-7, with TRBD1 matching over 8 bases. Losses at the gene ends were 7 bases for V and 7 bases for J; bases not matched to a gene: 6. The germline CDR1 and CDR2 sequences are SNHLY and FYNNEI. The CDR3 loop spans 12 amino acids. CDR3 nucleotide sequence: TGTGCCAGCAAAGGACAGGGTTGGGAGCAGTACTTC. This translates into CASKGQGWEQYF.

V and J are TRBV9 and TRBJ2-7; D might be TRBD1 (6 bases). Looked up from germline, CDR1 is SGDLS and CDR2 is YYNGEE. The CDR3 spans 12 residues. Trimming left V 4 bases short and J 5 bases short, with 10 bases between. The DNA of the CDR3 is TGTGCCAGCAGCTCCTCAGGGGACGAGCAGTACTTC. Encoded protein: CASSSSGDEQYF.

The chain recombines TRBV4-3 with TRBJ1-1; D is unclear. The CDR3 loop spans 16 amino acids. In germline, CDR1 is LGHNA, CDR2 YSLEER. Trimming took off 0 bases at V and 0 bases at J, with 11 bases between the two ends. The CDR3 is CASSQEGGQMNTEAFF. The CDR3 DNA follows: TGCGCCAGCAGCCAAGAAGGAGGCCAAATGAACACTGAAGCTTTCTTT.